A selection of T cell receptor beta chains follows, all from one sample in a study of neurological immune-mediated disorders. MiXCR was run by TCRdb on the 5' RACE reads, yielding one entry per CDR3 protein. The sample has around 46,000 distinct CDR3 sequences; about 2% are singletons. Sequenced: PBMCs. Source of these receptors: a woman aged 40 to 50 with multiple sclerosis. Each CDR3 is given with its conserved first and last residue. Fields, in order: D gene, J gene, clone size, V gene, CDR3 DNA, CDR3 protein. A D gene is named only where the DNA matches it firmly. Only some rows state a clone size, as once, few, many or a class for expanded clones.

D: .
J: TRBJ2-5
size: few
V: TRBV5-4
DNA: TGTGCCACCGGACAGTTCCAAGAGACCCAGTACTTC
CDR3: CATGQFQETQYF

D: .
J: TRBJ2-2
size: many
V: TRBV3-1
DNA: TGTGCCAGCAGGGGGAACACCGGGGAGCTGTTTTTT
CDR3: CASRGNTGELFF

D: .
J: TRBJ1-1
size: many
V: TRBV6-6
DNA: TGTGCCAGCTCCTACTCAGGGGAGACTGAAGCTTTCTTT
CDR3: CASSYSGETEAFF

D: .
J: TRBJ2-7
size: many
V: TRBV20-1
DNA: TGCAGTGCTAGGCAACCTAGGACCGCATCCTACGAGCAGTACTTC
CDR3: CSARQPRTASYEQYF

D: .
J: TRBJ1-6
size: many
V: TRBV7-2
DNA: TGTGCCAGCAGCCCGAGATCCCCCGATGCCCTCCACTTT
CDR3: CASSPRSPDALHF

D: .
J: TRBJ2-1
size: many
V: TRBV5-1
DNA: TGCGCCAGCAGCCCCGGGACGTGGGATGAGCAGTTCTTC
CDR3: CASSPGTWDEQFF

D: TRBD2
J: TRBJ2-5
size: many
V: TRBV20-1
DNA: TGCAGTGCTGGACTAGCGGGGGACAGGGAGACCCAGTACTTC
CDR3: CSAGLAGDRETQYF

D: .
J: TRBJ2-3
size: many
V: TRBV5-1
DNA: TGCGCCAGCAGCCGAGGATCGGAGGCAGATACGCAGTATTTT
CDR3: CASSRGSEADTQYF

D: .
J: TRBJ1-6
size: many
V: TRBV7-9
DNA: TGTGCCAGCAGCTTGTTAGGGAGGAATTCACCCCTCCACTTT
CDR3: CASSLLGRNSPLHF

D: TRBD2
J: TRBJ2-1
size: many
V: TRBV6-5
DNA: TGTGCCAGCAGTTACGGGCCGGGGCCGGGGGGTGAGCAGTTCTTC
CDR3: CASSYGPGPGGEQFF

D: .
J: TRBJ1-2
size: .
V: TRBV20-1
DNA: TGCAGTGCGCCGCAAGGACTCCACAACTATGGCTACACCTTC
CDR3: CSAPQGLHNYGYTF

D: .
J: TRBJ1-1
size: many
V: TRBV7-8
DNA: TGTGCCAGCAGCTTTAACAGAGTCACTGAAGCTTTCTTT
CDR3: CASSFNRVTEAFF

D: .
J: TRBJ1-5
size: many
V: TRBV18
DNA: TGTGCCAGCTCACCAGTATCTGCGGGGGCTAATCAGCCCCAGCATTTT
CDR3: CASSPVSAGANQPQHF

D: .
J: TRBJ2-1
size: many
V: TRBV7-7
DNA: TGTGCCAGCGGGGGGTCAGGAGATGAGCAGTTCTTC
CDR3: CASGGSGDEQFF

D: TRBD2
J: TRBJ2-1
size: many
V: TRBV7-3
DNA: TGTGCCAGCAGTCCCGGCGGGGGGACCTACAATGAGCAGTTCTTC
CDR3: CASSPGGGTYNEQFF

D: .
J: TRBJ1-1
size: many
V: TRBV6-1
DNA: TGTGCCAGCAGTTTCGGACAGTACAAAGCTTTCTTT
CDR3: CASSFGQYKAFF

D: .
J: TRBJ2-1
size: many
V: TRBV5-1
DNA: TGCGCCAGCAGCCAGGGGCTCTCCAATGAGCAGTTCTTC
CDR3: CASSQGLSNEQFF

D: .
J: TRBJ1-1
size: many
V: TRBV20-1
DNA: TGCAGTGCCGATAGAGACAGTCCCCGCGAAGCTTTCTTT
CDR3: CSADRDSPREAFF

D: TRBD1
J: TRBJ2-1
size: many
V: TRBV20-1
DNA: TGCAGTGCGACAGGGGGGACCTACAATGAGCAGTTCTTC
CDR3: CSATGGTYNEQFF

D: .
J: TRBJ2-4
size: many
V: TRBV6-5
DNA: TGTGCCAGCAGTCCCGACGGAGAGGCCAAAAACATTCAGTACTTC
CDR3: CASSPDGEAKNIQYF

D: .
J: TRBJ2-7
size: many
V: TRBV10-3
DNA: TGTGCCATCAGCCCCGGGGACTACGAGCAGTACTTC
CDR3: CAISPGDYEQYF

D: TRBD1
J: TRBJ2-1
size: .
V: TRBV5-1
DNA: TGCGCCAGCAGCTTGACAGGGGATTTGAATGAGCAGTTCTTC
CDR3: CASSLTGDLNEQFF

D: TRBD2
J: TRBJ2-1
size: many
V: TRBV10-3
DNA: TGTGCCATCAGAAGCGGGGGGGGGTTCTACAATGAGCAGTTCTTC
CDR3: CAIRSGGGFYNEQFF

D: .
J: TRBJ2-7
size: many
V: TRBV7-2
DNA: TGTGCCAGCAGCTTGGGATTGGCCCACGAGCAGTACTTC
CDR3: CASSLGLAHEQYF

D: .
J: TRBJ2-2
size: many
V: TRBV24-1
DNA: TGTGCCACCAGTGAGGGGGCCGGGGAGCTGTTTTTT
CDR3: CATSEGAGELFF

D: .
J: TRBJ2-2
size: many
V: TRBV5-1
DNA: TGCGCCAGCAGCTTGCGGGGCGGACAGAACACCGGGGAGCTGTTTTTT
CDR3: CASSLRGGQNTGELFF

D: .
J: TRBJ2-7
size: many
V: TRBV5-1
DNA: TGCGCCAGCAGCTTGGCCGTACAGCCCTACGAGCAGTACTTC
CDR3: CASSLAVQPYEQYF

D: TRBD2
J: TRBJ2-1
size: many
V: TRBV20-1
DNA: TGCAGTGCTAGAGAGGTTACAGCGGGGGGTTACAATGAGCAGTTCTTC
CDR3: CSAREVTAGGYNEQFF

D: TRBD1
J: TRBJ2-5
size: many
V: TRBV5-1
DNA: TGCGCCAGCCGGACAGGGGGGAATCAAGAGACCCAGTACTTC
CDR3: CASRTGGNQETQYF

D: TRBD2
J: TRBJ2-3
size: many
V: TRBV9
DNA: TGTGCCAGCAGCCCCCGGACTCGGGGGGAGGGCACAGATACGCAGTATTTT
CDR3: CASSPRTRGEGTDTQYF

D: .
J: TRBJ2-6
size: many
V: TRBV4-1
DNA: TGCGCCAGCAGCCAAGATTCGGCACCCGTTTCCTCTGGGGCCAACGTCCTGACTTTC
CDR3: CASSQDSAPVSSGANVLTF

D: .
J: TRBJ1-5
size: many
V: TRBV3-1
DNA: TGTGCCAGCAGCCCCCCGGGGGGAAAGGGTCAGCCCCAGCATTTT
CDR3: CASSPPGGKGQPQHF

D: TRBD1
J: TRBJ2-2
size: many
V: TRBV2
DNA: TGTGCCAGCGCGGGACAGGAGTGGACCGGGGAGCTGTTTTTT
CDR3: CASAGQEWTGELFF

D: .
J: TRBJ2-2
size: many
V: TRBV4-1
DNA: TGCGCCAGCAGCCAAGATGACAGATCCACTGGGGAGCTGTTTTTT
CDR3: CASSQDDRSTGELFF

D: .
J: TRBJ2-7
size: .
V: TRBV5-4
DNA: TGTGCCAGCAGCTTGGCCGCGTCGGTCGGATCCTACGAGCAGTACTTC
CDR3: CASSLAASVGSYEQYF

D: .
J: TRBJ2-1
size: many
V: TRBV15
DNA: TGTGCCACCAGTTTGAGGGGGGGCAGCAATGAGCAGTTCTTC
CDR3: CATSLRGGSNEQFF

D: TRBD1
J: TRBJ1-6
size: many
V: TRBV3-1
DNA: TGTGCCAGCAGCCCAACTGACAGGGGGCGATCCCTCCACTTT
CDR3: CASSPTDRGRSLHF

D: TRBD2
J: TRBJ2-1
size: many
V: TRBV20-1
DNA: TGCAGTGCCGGACTAGCGGGGGGGAGTGAGCAGTTCTTC
CDR3: CSAGLAGGSEQFF

D: .
J: TRBJ1-5
size: many
V: TRBV5-1
DNA: TGCGCCAGCACCCAGGAGGGAGTCAATCAGCCCCAGCATTTT
CDR3: CASTQEGVNQPQHF

D: .
J: TRBJ2-7
size: .
V: TRBV20-1
DNA: TGCAGTGCTAGAGTAGGGGGGTTCTCCTACGAGCAGTACTTC
CDR3: CSARVGGFSYEQYF

D: .
J: TRBJ2-3
size: many
V: TRBV5-1
DNA: TGCGCCAGCAGCTTCCCGCAGGGCACAGATACGCAGTATTTT
CDR3: CASSFPQGTDTQYF

D: .
J: TRBJ1-1
size: many
V: TRBV5-1
DNA: TGCGCCAGCAGTCCGGAACCGGTGCCGGGCACTGAAGCTTTCTTT
CDR3: CASSPEPVPGTEAFF

D: .
J: TRBJ2-2
size: many
V: TRBV24-1
DNA: TGTGCCACCAGTGATTTGGACAGGACAGCCGGGGAGCTGTTTTTT
CDR3: CATSDLDRTAGELFF

D: .
J: TRBJ1-2
size: many
V: TRBV11-2
DNA: TGTGCCAGCAGCTTCGACTACTCCGCGGGTGGCTACACCTTC
CDR3: CASSFDYSAGGYTF

D: .
J: TRBJ2-7
size: .
V: TRBV12-3/TRBV12-4
DNA: TGTGCCAGCAGTTTCAACAGCGAATACGAGCAGTACTTC
CDR3: CASSFNSEYEQYF

D: TRBD2
J: TRBJ2-4
size: many
V: TRBV20-1
DNA: TGCAGTGCTTTACGCGGGGGGGGAGCCAAAAACATTCAGTACTTC
CDR3: CSALRGGGAKNIQYF

D: .
J: TRBJ2-3
size: many
V: TRBV6-5
DNA: TGTGCCAGCAGAGAAACACACCGGCTCACAGATACGCAGTATTTT
CDR3: CASRETHRLTDTQYF

D: TRBD2
J: TRBJ2-1
size: many
V: TRBV20-1
DNA: TGCAGTGCTAGGGCGGGGGGATCCTACAATGAGCAGTTCTTC
CDR3: CSARAGGSYNEQFF

D: TRBD1
J: TRBJ1-6
size: few
V: TRBV5-1
DNA: TGCGCCAGCAGCTTCGGACAGGGGGTAACGAATTCACCCCTACACTTT
CDR3: CASSFGQGVTNSPLHF

D: .
J: TRBJ1-2
size: many
V: TRBV3-1
DNA: TGTGCCAGCAGCCAAGGTCGGGGGGCCTATGGCTACACCTTC
CDR3: CASSQGRGAYGYTF

D: .
J: TRBJ1-1
size: many
V: TRBV7-6
DNA: TGTGCCAGCAGCTTATATATATTACGAAACAGGGCCCCTCTGAACACTGAAGCTTTCTTT
CDR3: CASSLYILRNRAPLNTEAFF

D: TRBD2
J: TRBJ2-3
size: many
V: TRBV12-3/TRBV12-4
DNA: TGTGCCAGCAGACCACTAGCGGGGGGGCCTACAGATACGCAGTATTTT
CDR3: CASRPLAGGPTDTQYF

D: .
J: TRBJ2-7
size: many
V: TRBV20-1
DNA: TGCAGTGCTAGTAGGCAAAGGCGTGCGTACGAGCAGTACTTC
CDR3: CSASRQRRAYEQYF

D: .
J: TRBJ1-2
size: many
V: TRBV7-9
DNA: TGTGCCAGCAGTGCCGGTCCTAGCTATGGCTACACCTTC
CDR3: CASSAGPSYGYTF

D: TRBD1
J: TRBJ2-1
size: many
V: TRBV6-5
DNA: TGTGCCAGCAGATCCGGGACAGGGGAATCCTACAATGAGCAGTTCTTC
CDR3: CASRSGTGESYNEQFF